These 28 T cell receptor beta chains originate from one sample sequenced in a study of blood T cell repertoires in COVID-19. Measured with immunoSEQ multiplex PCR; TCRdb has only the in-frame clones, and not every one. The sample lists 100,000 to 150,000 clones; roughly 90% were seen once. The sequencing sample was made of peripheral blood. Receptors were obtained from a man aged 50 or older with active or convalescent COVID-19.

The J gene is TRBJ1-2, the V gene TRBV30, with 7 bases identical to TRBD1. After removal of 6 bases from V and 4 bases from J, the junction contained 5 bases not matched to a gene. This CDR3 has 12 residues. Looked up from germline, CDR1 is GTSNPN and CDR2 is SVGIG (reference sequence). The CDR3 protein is CACAGGGYGYTF. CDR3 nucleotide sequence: TGTGCCTGCGCAGGGGGTGGCTATGGCTACACCTTC.

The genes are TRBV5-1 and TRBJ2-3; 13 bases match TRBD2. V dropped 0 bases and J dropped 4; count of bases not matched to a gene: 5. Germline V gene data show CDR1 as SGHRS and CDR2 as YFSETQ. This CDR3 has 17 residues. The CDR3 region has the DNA TGCGCCAGCAGCTTGGGGACTAGCGGGAGTCACTCAGATACGCAGTATTTT. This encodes CASSLGTSGSHSDTQYF.

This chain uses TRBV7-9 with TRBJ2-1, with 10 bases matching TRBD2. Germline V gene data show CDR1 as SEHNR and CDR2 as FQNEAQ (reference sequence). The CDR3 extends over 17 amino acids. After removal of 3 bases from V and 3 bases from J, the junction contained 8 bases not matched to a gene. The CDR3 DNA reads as TGTGCCAGCAGCTTTTCTAGCGGGAGCTACTACTACAATGAGCAGTTCTTC. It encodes CASSFSSGSYYYNEQFF.

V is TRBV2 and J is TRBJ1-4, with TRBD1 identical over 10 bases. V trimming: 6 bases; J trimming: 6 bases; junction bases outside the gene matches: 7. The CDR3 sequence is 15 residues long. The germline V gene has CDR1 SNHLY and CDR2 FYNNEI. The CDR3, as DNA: TGTGCCAGCAGCCGGGACAGGGGAAGAGATGAAAAACTGTTTTTT. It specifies CASSRDRGRDEKLFF.

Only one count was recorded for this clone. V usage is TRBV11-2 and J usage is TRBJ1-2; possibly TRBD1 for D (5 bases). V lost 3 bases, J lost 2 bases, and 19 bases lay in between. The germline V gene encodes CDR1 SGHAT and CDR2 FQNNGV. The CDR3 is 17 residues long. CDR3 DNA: TGTGCCAGCAGCTTTGGGCACAGGACGGTTCTAAACTATGGCTACACCTTC. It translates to CASSFGHRTVLNYGYTF.

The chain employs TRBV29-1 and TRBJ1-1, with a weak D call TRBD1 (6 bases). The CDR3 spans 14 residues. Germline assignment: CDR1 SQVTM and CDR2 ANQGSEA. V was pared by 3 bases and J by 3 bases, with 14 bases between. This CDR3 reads CSVERQAGDTEAFF. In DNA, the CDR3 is TGCAGCGTTGAGAGACAGGCTGGGGACACTGAAGCTTTCTTT.

This chain's CDR3 is CASSPRGQGNTGELFF. CDR3 in DNA: TGTGCCAGCTCACCACGGGGACAAGGGAACACCGGGGAGCTGTTTTTT. V and J are TRBV18 and TRBJ2-2; D is perhaps TRBD1 (6 bases). This CDR3 region has 16 residues. Between the trimmed V and J ends, which lost 1 base and 1 base, there was a span of 10 bases. Germline CDR1 KGHSH, CDR2 LQKENI.

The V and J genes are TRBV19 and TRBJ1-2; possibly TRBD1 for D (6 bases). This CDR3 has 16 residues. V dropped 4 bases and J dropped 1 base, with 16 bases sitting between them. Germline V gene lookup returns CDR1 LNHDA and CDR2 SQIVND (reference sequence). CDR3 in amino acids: CASSTGTGQFNYGYTF. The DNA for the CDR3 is TGTGCCAGTAGTACGGGAACCGGACAGTTTAACTATGGCTACACCTTC.

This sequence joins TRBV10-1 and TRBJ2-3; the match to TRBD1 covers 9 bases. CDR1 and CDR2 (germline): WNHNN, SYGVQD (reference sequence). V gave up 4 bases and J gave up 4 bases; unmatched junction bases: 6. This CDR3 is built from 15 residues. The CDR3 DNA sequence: TGCGCCAGCAGTGGCTTGGACAGGGGATCAGATACGCAGTATTTT. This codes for CASSGLDRGSDTQYF.

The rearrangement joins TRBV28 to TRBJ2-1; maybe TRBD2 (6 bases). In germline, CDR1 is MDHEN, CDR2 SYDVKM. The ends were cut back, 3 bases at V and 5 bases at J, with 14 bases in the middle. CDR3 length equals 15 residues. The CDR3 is CASSLAGLVNNEQFF. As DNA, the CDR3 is TGTGCCAGCAGTTTGGCGGGACTCGTAAACAATGAGCAGTTCTTC.

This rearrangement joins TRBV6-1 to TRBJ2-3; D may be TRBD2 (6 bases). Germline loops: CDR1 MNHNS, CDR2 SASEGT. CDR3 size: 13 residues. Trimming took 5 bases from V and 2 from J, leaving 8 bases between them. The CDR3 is CASSWTTTDTQYF. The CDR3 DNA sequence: TGTGCCAGCAGTTGGACTACCACAGATACGCAGTATTTT.

CDR3 region: CASSLEQEGNQPQHF. CDR3 DNA sequence: TGTGCCAGCAGCTTAGAACAGGAAGGCAATCAGCCCCAGCATTTT. The J gene is TRBJ1-5, the V gene TRBV7-2, with D perhaps TRBD1 (5 bases). Trimming removed 1 base from V and 2 bases from J, with 9 bases in between. Per the germline V gene, CDR1 is SGHTA and CDR2 is FQGNSA. The CDR3 runs 15 residues.

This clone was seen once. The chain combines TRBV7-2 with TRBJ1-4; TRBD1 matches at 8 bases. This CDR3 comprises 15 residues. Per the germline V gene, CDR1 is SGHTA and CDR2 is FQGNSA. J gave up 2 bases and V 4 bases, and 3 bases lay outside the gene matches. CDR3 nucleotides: TGTGCCAGCAGCTCAGACAGGGGTACTAATGAAAAACTGTTTTTT. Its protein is CASSSDRGTNEKLFF.

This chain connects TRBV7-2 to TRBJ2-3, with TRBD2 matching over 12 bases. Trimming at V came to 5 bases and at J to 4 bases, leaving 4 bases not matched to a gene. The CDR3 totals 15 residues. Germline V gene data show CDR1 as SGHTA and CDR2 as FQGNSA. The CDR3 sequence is CASSPRTSGADTQYF. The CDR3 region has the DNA TGTGCCAGCAGCCCACGGACTAGCGGGGCAGATACGCAGTATTTT.

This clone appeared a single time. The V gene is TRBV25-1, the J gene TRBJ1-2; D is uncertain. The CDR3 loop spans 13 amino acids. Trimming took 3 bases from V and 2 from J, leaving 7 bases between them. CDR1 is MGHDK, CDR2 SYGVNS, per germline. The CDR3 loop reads CASSDQRNYGYTF. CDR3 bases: TGTGCCAGCAGTGACCAACGGAACTATGGCTACACCTTC.

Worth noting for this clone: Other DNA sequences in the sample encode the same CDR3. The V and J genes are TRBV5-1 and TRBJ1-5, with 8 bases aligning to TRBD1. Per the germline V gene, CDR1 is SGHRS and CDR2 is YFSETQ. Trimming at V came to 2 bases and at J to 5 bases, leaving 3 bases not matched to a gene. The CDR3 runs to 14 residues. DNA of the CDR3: TGCGCCAGCAGCTTAGGACAGGGCGATCAGCCCCAGCATTTT. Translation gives CASSLGQGDQPQHF.

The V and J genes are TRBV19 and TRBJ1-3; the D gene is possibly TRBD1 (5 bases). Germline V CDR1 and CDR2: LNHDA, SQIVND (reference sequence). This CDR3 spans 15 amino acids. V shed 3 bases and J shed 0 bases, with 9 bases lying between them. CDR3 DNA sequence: TGTGCCAGTAGTATGCGGGACTTCTCTGGAAACACCATATATTTT. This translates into CASSMRDFSGNTIYF.

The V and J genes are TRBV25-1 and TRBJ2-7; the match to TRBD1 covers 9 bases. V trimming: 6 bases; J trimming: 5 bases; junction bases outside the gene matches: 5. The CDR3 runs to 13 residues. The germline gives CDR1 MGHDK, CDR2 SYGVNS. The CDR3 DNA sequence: TGTGCCAGCAGGGGACAGGGTTTGAACGAGCAGTACTTC. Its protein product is CASRGQGLNEQYF.

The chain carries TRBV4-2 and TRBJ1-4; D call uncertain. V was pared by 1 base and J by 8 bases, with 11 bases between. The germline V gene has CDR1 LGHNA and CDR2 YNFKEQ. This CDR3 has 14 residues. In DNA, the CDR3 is TGTGCCAGCAGCCAAGTTGGAACAGACGAAAAACTGTTTTTT. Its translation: CASSQVGTDEKLFF.

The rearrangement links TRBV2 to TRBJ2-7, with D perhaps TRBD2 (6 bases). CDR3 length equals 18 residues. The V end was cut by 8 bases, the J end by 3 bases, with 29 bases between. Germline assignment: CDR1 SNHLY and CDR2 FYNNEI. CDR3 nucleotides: TGTGCCAGCGGTGGGCTCCCGGGACTTAGGGGCGTTCTCTACGAGCAGTACTTC. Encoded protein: CASGGLPGLRGVLYEQYF.

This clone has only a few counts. CDR3 nucleotides: TGTGCCAGCAGTGAAGCGCTTCAGGGTGGTCAGCCCCAGCATTTT. This translates into CASSEALQGGQPQHF. The genes are TRBV6-1 and TRBJ1-5; tentatively, D is TRBD1 (5 bases). V lost 0 bases to trimming and J lost 6 bases, with 12 bases between them. Per the germline V gene, CDR1 is MNHNS and CDR2 is SASEGT. CDR3 length: 15 amino acids.

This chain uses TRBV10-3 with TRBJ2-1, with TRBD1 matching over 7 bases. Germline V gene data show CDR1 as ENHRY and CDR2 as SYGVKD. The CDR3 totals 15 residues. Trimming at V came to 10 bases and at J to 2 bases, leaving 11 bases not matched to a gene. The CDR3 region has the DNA TGTGCCAGTCGCTCGCCGACAGGGACCTACAATGAGCAGTTCTTC. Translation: CASRSPTGTYNEQFF.

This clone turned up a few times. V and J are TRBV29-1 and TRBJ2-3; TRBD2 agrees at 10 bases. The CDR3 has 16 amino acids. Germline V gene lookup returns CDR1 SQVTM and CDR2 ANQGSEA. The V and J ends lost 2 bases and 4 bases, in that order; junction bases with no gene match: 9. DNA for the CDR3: TGCAGCGTTGAAAGGTCCGGACTAGCGGTCGCAGATACGCAGTATTTT. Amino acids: CSVERSGLAVADTQYF.

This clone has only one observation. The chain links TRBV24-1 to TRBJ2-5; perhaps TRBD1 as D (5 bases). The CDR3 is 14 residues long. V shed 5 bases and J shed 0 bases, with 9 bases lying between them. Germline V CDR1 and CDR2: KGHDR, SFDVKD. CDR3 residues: CATSVSGNQETQYF. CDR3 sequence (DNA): TGTGCCACCAGTGTATCAGGGAACCAAGAGACCCAGTACTTC.

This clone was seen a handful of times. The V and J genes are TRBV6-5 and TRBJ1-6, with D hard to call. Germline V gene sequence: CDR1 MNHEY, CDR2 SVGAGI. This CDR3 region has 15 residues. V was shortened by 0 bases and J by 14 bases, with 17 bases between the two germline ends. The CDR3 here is CASSYSSQRSEALHF. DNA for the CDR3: TGTGCCAGCAGTTACTCGAGCCAGAGGTCGGAGGCCCTCCACTTT.

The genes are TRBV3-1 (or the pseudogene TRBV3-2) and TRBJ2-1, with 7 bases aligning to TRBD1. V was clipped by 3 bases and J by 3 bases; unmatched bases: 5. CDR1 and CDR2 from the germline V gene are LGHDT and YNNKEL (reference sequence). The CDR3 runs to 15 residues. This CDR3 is CASSHEGAIYNEQFF. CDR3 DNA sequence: TGTGCCAGCAGCCATGAGGGGGCAATCTACAATGAGCAGTTCTTC.

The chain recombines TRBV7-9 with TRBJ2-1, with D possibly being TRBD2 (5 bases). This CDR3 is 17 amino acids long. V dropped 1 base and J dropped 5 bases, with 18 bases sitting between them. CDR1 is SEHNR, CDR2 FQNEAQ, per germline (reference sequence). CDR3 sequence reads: CASSLVRSSGGNNEQFF. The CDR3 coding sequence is TGTGCCAGCAGCTTAGTACGGTCCAGCGGAGGTAACAATGAGCAGTTCTTC.

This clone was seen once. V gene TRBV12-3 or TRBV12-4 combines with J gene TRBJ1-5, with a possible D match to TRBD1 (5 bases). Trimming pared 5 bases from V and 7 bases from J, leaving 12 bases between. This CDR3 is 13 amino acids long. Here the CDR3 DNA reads TGTGCCAGCAGTCGGGGGATTAGGCAGCCCCAGCATTTT. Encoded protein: CASSRGIRQPQHF.